Given below is one TCR beta chain in context. Germline V gives CDR1 LNHDA, CDR2 SQIVND (reference sequence). V shed 8 bases and J shed 3 bases, with 17 bases lying between them. The CDR3 loop spans 15 amino acids. The entry originates in a study of blood T cell repertoires in COVID-19. Across the study: Acute-phase and convalescent COVID-19 samples originated in the United States, Italy and Spain. From T cells, B-cell-depleted T cells, or PBMCs came the material, which was cDNA or gDNA.

As processed by the authors: Estimated nucleated cell counts came from reference gene primer amplification. Clones were sequenced by immunoSEQ multiplex PCR, and TCRdb holds only the in-frame ones, with some missing. V and J calls and clone size are copied from that table; D and trimming were computed from the DNA. The table includes roughly 34,000 clones, approximately 87% detected once. Sample: peripheral blood. The chain carries TRBV19 and TRBJ2-4, with D tentatively TRBD2 (5 bases). The receptor's source is an elderly man with active COVID-19. The CDR3 sequence is CASSPLFEGKNIQYF. The CDR3 nucleotides are TGTGCCAGTTCCCCACTCTTCGAGGGCAAAAACATTCAGTACTTC.